Sequencing of this T cell receptor beta chain was carried out in a study of regulatory T cells in long-lasting Graves disease. The wider study: Over-5-year antithyroid drug use with positive TSH receptor antibodies defined persistent Graves' disease in the study.

The authors built TCR beta libraries using iRepertoire HTBI primers and Arm-PCR of CDR3 regions. In the study's own analysis: Analysis of the samples identified more than 60 TRBV and roughly 13 TRBJ segments. TCRdb processed the multiplex PCR reads anew with MiXCR; each CDR3 protein has one entry. TCRdb's processing, not the study's, gives the V and J calls here. There are about 470,000 distinct CDR3 sequences in the sample; roughly a fifth occur only once, and roughly 7% lies in the top ten. The sample holds many counts of this clonotype. The CDR3 sequence is 14 residues long. The V end was cut by 1 base, the J end by 3 bases, with 10 bases between. Germline V gives CDR1 MNHNS, CDR2 SASEGT. Time point described: persistent/refractory GD, antithyroid drugs over 5 years with positive TRAb. PBMC RNA was the source of the TCR library. An endocrinology department in Xi'an, China, recruited the patients. Each patient gave roughly 9.2 milliliters of EDTA-anticoagulated peripheral blood.

Sample: peripheral blood mononuclear cells (PBMCs), taken when the disease was refractory, from a patient treated with antithyroid drugs. The V gene is TRBV6-1, the J gene TRBJ2-7, with D maybe TRBD1 (6 bases). This TCR came from a female donor with Graves disease. CDR3 sequence reads: CASSEDVRGYEQYF. The CDR3 nucleotides are TGTGCCAGCAGTGAAGATGTCAGGGGCTACGAGCAGTACTTC.